Reported below is one TCR beta chain. Its antigen is undetermined. CDR3 size: 13 residues. With 3 bases removed from V and 6 bases from J, the gap between germline ends came to 8 bases. Germline loops: CDR1 SGHTA, CDR2 FQGNSA. The sample originates from a study of T cells in Graves' hyperthyroidism and ophthalmopathy. Study-level information: Prior to any treatment, at the point of initial diagnosis, peripheral blood was collected. Study-level results: Most clonotypes that expanded in the thyroid above 0.001 also showed up in blood.

Amplification of TCR beta CDR3 regions used RNA as the template. The primer set for the first-round RT-PCR of the TCR CDR3 was HTBI. Via MiXCR, TCRdb re-called the multiplex PCR reads, giving one row per CDR3 protein. The sample holds a few hundred thousand distinct CDR3 sequences, 25% seen once. The sequencing input was blood. The rearrangement uses TRBV7-2 and TRBJ1-4, with a tentative D call TRBD1 (6 bases). This clonotype was obtained from a man aged 50 to 59 with Graves' hyperthyroidism. CDR3 protein: CASSFGGHEKLFF. The CDR3 DNA reads as TGTGCCAGCAGCTTCGGGGGGCATGAAAAACTGTTTTTT.